This T cell receptor beta chain stems from a study of shared clonotypes between healthy human individuals (dated by TCRdb to the early 2020s). Regarding the complete study: Three men and two women, aged 18 to 49 years, made up the cohort. For each donor, three plates each were used for CD4 naive and CD4 memory, two plates were used for CD8 naive, and one plate was used for CD8 memory. The study deeply sequenced blood TCR repertoires of five healthy adults to estimate repertoire size and the extent of clonotype sharing between individuals. To increase sequencing depth and limit assay-specific biases, TCR repertoire library preparation and sequencing were carried out by different laboratories using diverse techniques. Each donor's leukapheresis produced roughly between roughly 0.94 and 9.5 billion PBMCs.

Results and caveats for the whole study, not just this receptor: The small number of donors limited the genetic and exposure-history diversity represented. When several donors were compared, the shared fraction of clonotypes was roughly 4.8% for naive CD4, roughly 3.3% for naive CD8, 2.3% for memory CD4, and under 0.5% for memory CD8. Incomplete sequencing was indicated by rarefaction of sorted-subset datasets, despite the large sequencing depth. Naive subsets generally had larger estimated clonotype richness than memory subsets. Sampling was restricted to blood, and TCR repertoires in tissues likely differ from the TCR repertoires found in blood. Clonotypes shared by all four sorted-subset donors showed higher generation probabilities than non-shared clonotypes. Pairwise subsampling led to the expectation that sequencing depth would affect the degree of clonotype sharing among donors.

The donors were healthy, HIV-negative adults with no recently reported acute infections or vaccinations. Every donor was a Caucasian adult residing in Nashville, Tennessee, USA. CD8 memory samples were composed of magnetically selected CD45RO+ cells combined with CCR7-negative CD45RA+ effector memory (TemRA) cells. Blood was collected by leukapheresis, and PBMCs were isolated by Ficoll-Histopaque density gradient centrifugation and then cryopreserved in liquid nitrogen vapor phase. Analytical flow cytometry was used to check the purity and quantity of each magnetically sorted T cell population. Genomic DNA was isolated from every sorted fraction and measured by UV absorbance on a Nanodrop 2000c. This clone was observed once. The specificity of this receptor is unknown. Base qualities are missing; no much larger clone stands one base away. The CDR3, from cysteine to phenylalanine, totals 14 residues. The DNA shown is the 42-base CDR3, in frame from base 1. The germline ends are 14 bases apart after V is trimmed by 4 bases and J by 4 bases. CDR1 and CDR2, per the germline V gene (reference sequence), are SGHKS and YYEKEE.

Using the deep immunoSEQ assay, multiplex PCR amplified TCR CDR3 regions from genomic DNA. Extracted genomic DNA from each cell subset was spread evenly across all wells of several immunoSEQ 96-well plates, with each plate serving as a replicate. For sorted subsets, approximately 0.2 ug of genomic DNA, equivalent to roughly 30,000 T cell genomes, went into each replicate PCR. Purified libraries were measured with a Qubit 3.0 fluorometer, size-checked on a Bioanalyzer 2100, and measured again with the KAPA Library Quantification kit. Each immunoSEQ 96-well plate was sequenced on its own single-read 150-cycle Illumina NextSeq 550 flow cell. Per the original workflow: Because the immunoSEQ output included only junctional sequences and no quality scores, the filtering could not be the same as the filtering used for full-length reads. Sequences were annotated with PyIR, a Python wrapper for IgBLAST v1.9, using IMGT germline references to assign V/J genes and CDR3. Reads with weak V/J assignments (E-value above 1e-6), missing CDR3, stop codons, out-of-frame junctions, or ambiguous translated residues were removed. A V3J clonotype was defined by an identical inferred V gene, J gene, and CDR3 amino acid sequence. The percentage overlap between two repertoires was calculated by dividing the number of shared unique clonotypes by the size of the smaller repertoire. Three approaches were used to assess repertoire richness: RTK rarefaction, the Chao1 estimator, and Recon v2.1 estimates of unobserved clonotypes. For all TCRbeta clonotypes obtained by the gDNA method from four donors, generation probabilities were computed with OLGA. TCRdb's version of the immuneACCESS table is confined to in-frame rearrangements and falls short of the full clone set. An unresolved V gene accounts for under half of the shortfall where checked; the remainder is of unknown origin. V and J calls and clone size follow that table, whereas D and trimming were derived from the DNA. This sample gives about 690,000 clones in total; roughly 87% of them show up just once. Of the sample, 34% is held by the ten largest clones.

The TCR comes from a young man in good health. Some clones in this sample may be carry-over from other donors' samples. The sequencing sample was made of memory CD8+ T cells from PBMCs. This specimen's cell subset or site label, per the study, means: CD45RO+ cells pooled with CCR7-negative TemRA cells. The sequence joins TRBV5-5 to TRBJ2-5; tentative D gene TRBD2, with 7 bases matching. CDR3 region: CASSPRGGGETQYF. The nucleotides are TGTGCCAGCAGCCCTCGCGGGGGCGGAGAGACCCAGTACTTC.